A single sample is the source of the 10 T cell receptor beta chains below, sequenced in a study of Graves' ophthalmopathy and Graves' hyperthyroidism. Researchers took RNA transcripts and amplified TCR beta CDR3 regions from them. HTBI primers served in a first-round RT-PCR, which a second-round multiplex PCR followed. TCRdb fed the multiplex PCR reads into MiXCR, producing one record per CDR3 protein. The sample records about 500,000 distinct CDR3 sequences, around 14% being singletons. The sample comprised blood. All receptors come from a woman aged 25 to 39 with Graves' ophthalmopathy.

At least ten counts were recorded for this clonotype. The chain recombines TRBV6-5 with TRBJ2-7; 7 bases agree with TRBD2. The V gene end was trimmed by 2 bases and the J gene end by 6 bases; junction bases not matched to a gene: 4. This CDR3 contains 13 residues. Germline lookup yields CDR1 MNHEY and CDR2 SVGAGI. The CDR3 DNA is TGTGCCAGCAGTTACGCATCGGGGGGCGAGCAGTACTTC. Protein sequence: CASSYASGGEQYF.

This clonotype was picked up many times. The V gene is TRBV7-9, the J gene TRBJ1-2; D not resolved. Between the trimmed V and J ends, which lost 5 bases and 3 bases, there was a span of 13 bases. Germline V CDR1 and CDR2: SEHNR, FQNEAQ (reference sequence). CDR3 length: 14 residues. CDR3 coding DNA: TGTGCCAGCAGCCCCGCCGGGGAGCACTATGGCTACACCTTC. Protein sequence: CASSPAGEHYGYTF.

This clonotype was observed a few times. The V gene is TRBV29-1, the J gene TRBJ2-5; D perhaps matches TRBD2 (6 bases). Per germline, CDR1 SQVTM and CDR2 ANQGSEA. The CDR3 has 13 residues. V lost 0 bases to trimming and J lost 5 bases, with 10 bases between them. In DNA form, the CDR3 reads TGCAGCGTTGAAGACACTGGGGGGGAGACCCAGTACTTC. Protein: CSVEDTGGETQYF.

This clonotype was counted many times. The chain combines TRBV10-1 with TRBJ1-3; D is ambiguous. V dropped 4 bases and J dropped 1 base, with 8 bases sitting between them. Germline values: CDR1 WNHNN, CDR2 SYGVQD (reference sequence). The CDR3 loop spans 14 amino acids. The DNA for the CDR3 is TGCGCCAGCAGTGGTGGGCATTCTGGAAACACCATATATTTT. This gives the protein CASSGGHSGNTIYF.

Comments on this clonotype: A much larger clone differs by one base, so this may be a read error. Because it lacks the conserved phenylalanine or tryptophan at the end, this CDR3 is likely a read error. The CDR3: CASSPGDRGRYEQYL. CDR3 nucleotides: TGTGCCAGCAGTCCTGGGGACAGGGGGCGGTACGAGCAGTACCTC. The chain links TRBV2 to TRBJ2-7, with 12 nucleotides matching TRBD1. This CDR3 is built from 15 residues. V lost 5 bases to trimming and J lost 4 bases; unmatched junction nucleotides: 6. Germline V CDR1 and CDR2: SNHLY, FYNNEI.

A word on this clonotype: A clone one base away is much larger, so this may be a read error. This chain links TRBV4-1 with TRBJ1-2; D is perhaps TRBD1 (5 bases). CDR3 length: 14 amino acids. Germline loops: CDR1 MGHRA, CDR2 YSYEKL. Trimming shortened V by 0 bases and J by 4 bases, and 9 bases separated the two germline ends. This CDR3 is CASSQDWGGYGYTF. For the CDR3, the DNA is TGCGCCAGCAGCCAAGACTGGGGGGGCTATGGCTACACCTTC.

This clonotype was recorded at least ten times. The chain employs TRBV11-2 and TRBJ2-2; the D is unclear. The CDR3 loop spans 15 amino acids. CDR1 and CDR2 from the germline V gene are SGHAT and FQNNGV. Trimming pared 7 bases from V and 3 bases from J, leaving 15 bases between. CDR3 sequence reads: CASTRRVVDTGELFF. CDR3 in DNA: TGTGCCAGCACACGCCGGGTCGTGGACACCGGGGAGCTGTTTTTT.

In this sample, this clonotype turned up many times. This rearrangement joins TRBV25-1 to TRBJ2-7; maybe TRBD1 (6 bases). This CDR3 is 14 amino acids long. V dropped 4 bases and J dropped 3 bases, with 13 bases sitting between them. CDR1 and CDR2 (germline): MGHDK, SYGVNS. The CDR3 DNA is TGTGCCAGCAGTGGCCGGGACACGATCTACGAGCAGTACTTC. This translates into CASSGRDTIYEQYF.

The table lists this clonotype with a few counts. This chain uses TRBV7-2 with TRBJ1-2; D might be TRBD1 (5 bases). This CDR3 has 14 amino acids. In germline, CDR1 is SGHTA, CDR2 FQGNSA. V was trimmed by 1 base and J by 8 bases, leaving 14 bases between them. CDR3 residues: CASSLEAGRRGYTF. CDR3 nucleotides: TGTGCCAGCAGCTTAGAAGCAGGGAGAAGGGGCTACACCTTC.

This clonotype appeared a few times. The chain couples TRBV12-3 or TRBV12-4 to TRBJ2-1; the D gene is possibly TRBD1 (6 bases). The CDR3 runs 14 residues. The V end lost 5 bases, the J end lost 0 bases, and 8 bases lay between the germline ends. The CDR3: CASSAQGSYNEQFF. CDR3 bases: TGTGCCAGCAGTGCACAGGGCTCCTACAATGAGCAGTTCTTC.